Listed below are T cell receptor beta chains from one sample, sequenced in a study of cytomegalovirus exposure and HLA in healthy donors. Some clones are missing from TCRdb's copy, which holds only in-frame ones; the method was immunoSEQ multiplex PCR. The sample consists of 100,000 to 150,000 clones, about 80% of them appearing once. The specimen was PBMCs. These receptors were collected from a boy aged 2-9 years in good health and CMV-seronegative. The CDR3 runs from the conserved cysteine through the conserved F or W. A D gene is named only where the DNA matches it firmly. For some rows the clone size is stated as once, few or many, or as a class when expanded; others skip it.

V: TRBV30
length: 13
size: -
D: TRBD1
J: TRBJ1-2
CDR3: CARDRGLRDGYTF
DNA: TGTGCCCGTGACAGGGGATTACGAGATGGCTACACCTTC

V: TRBV18
length: 16
size: once
D: -
J: TRBJ1-5
CDR3: CASSPPGETSNQPQHF
DNA: TGTGCCAGCTCACCGCCAGGGGAGACCAGCAATCAGCCCCAGCATTTT

V: TRBV27
length: 14
size: -
D: -
J: TRBJ2-2
CDR3: CASSSSLVSGELFF
DNA: TGTGCCAGCAGCTCTAGTTTGGTCTCCGGGGAGCTGTTTTTT

V: TRBV29-1
length: 10
size: -
D: -
J: TRBJ2-1
CDR3: CSPGWNEQFF
DNA: TGCAGCCCCGGGTGGAATGAGCAGTTCTTC

V: TRBV27
length: 15
size: -
D: -
J: TRBJ2-5
CDR3: CASSLVPQGWETQYF
DNA: TGTGCCAGCAGTTTGGTCCCGCAGGGGTGGGAGACCCAGTACTTC

V: TRBV13
length: 15
size: -
D: TRBD2
J: TRBJ2-1
CDR3: CASSSGTRIWHEQFF
DNA: TGTGCCAGCAGCTCCGGGACTAGAATCTGGCATGAGCAGTTCTTC

V: TRBV5-4
length: 19
size: -
D: TRBD2
J: TRBJ2-1
CDR3: CASSLGAVLTSESYNEQFF
DNA: TGTGCCAGCAGCTTGGGTGCGGTTCTGACTAGCGAGTCCTACAATGAGCAGTTCTTC

V: TRBV20-1
length: 11
size: -
D: -
J: TRBJ2-5
CDR3: CSARGGSAQYF
DNA: TGCAGTGCTAGAGGCGGGTCAGCCCAGTACTTC

V: TRBV30
length: 13
size: few
D: -
J: TRBJ2-7
CDR3: CAWSDEVQSEQYF
DNA: TGTGCCTGGAGTGACGAGGTCCAGTCCGAGCAGTACTTC

V: TRBV5-6
length: 13
size: few
D: -
J: TRBJ1-1
CDR3: CASSWTVNTEAFF
DNA: TGTGCCAGCAGCTGGACAGTCAACACTGAAGCTTTCTTT

V: TRBV7-9
length: 15
size: once
D: TRBD1
J: TRBJ1-1
CDR3: CASSLAGTENTEAFF
DNA: TGTGCCAGCAGCTTAGCCGGGACAGAGAACACTGAAGCTTTCTTT

V: TRBV6-4
length: 16
size: -
D: TRBD2
J: TRBJ2-1
CDR3: CASSDGAGGPENEQFF
DNA: TGTGCCAGCAGTGACGGGGCGGGGGGGCCGGAGAATGAGCAGTTCTTC

V: TRBV15
length: 14
size: -
D: -
J: TRBJ1-1
CDR3: CATSSGGKNTEAFF
DNA: TGTGCCACCAGCTCAGGTGGTAAAAACACTGAAGCTTTCTTT

V: TRBV9
length: 15
size: once
D: -
J: TRBJ1-1
CDR3: CASSVESRGNTEAFF
DNA: TGTGCCAGCAGCGTAGAGAGCAGGGGGAACACTGAAGCTTTCTTT

V: TRBV4-1
length: 16
size: -
D: TRBD1
J: TRBJ1-5
CDR3: CASSPTGGGSNQPQHF
DNA: TGCGCCAGCAGCCCGACAGGGGGAGGTAGCAATCAGCCCCAGCATTTT

V: TRBV7-9
length: 13
size: -
D: TRBD1
J: TRBJ1-1
CDR3: CASSPPTGTAAFF
DNA: TGTGCCAGCAGCCCCCCTACCGGGACAGCGGCTTTCTTT

V: TRBV27
length: 14
size: -
D: -
J: TRBJ1-4
CDR3: CASKSPVPNEKLFF
DNA: TGTGCCAGCAAGTCTCCGGTCCCAAATGAAAAACTGTTTTTT

V: TRBV12-5
length: 14
size: once
D: -
J: TRBJ2-2
CDR3: CASARDLNTGELFF
DNA: TGTGCTAGTGCCCGGGACTTAAACACCGGGGAGCTGTTTTTT

V: TRBV7-9
length: 15
size: -
D: TRBD1
J: TRBJ2-1
CDR3: CASSPGQGLWDEQFF
DNA: TGTGCCAGCAGCCCTGGACAGGGCCTTTGGGATGAGCAGTTCTTC

V: TRBV5-5
length: 15
size: -
D: TRBD2
J: TRBJ2-5
CDR3: CASSLRAGVAETQYF
DNA: TGTGCCAGCAGCCTGCGAGCGGGAGTCGCAGAGACCCAGTACTTC

V: TRBV4-1
length: 17
size: -
D: -
J: TRBJ2-1
CDR3: CASSQGSGVGIYNEQFF
DNA: TGCGCCAGCAGCCAAGGATCGGGGGTGGGGATATACAATGAGCAGTTCTTC

V: TRBV11-3
length: 15
size: -
D: -
J: TRBJ1-1
CDR3: CASSLPHREDTEAFF
DNA: TGTGCCAGCAGCCTCCCCCACCGGGAAGACACTGAAGCTTTCTTT

V: TRBV2
length: 13
size: -
D: -
J: TRBJ2-5
CDR3: CASSKAGQETQYF
DNA: TGTGCCAGCAGTAAGGCAGGTCAAGAGACCCAGTACTTC

V: TRBV5-4
length: 13
size: once
D: -
J: TRBJ2-5
CDR3: CASSPSGQETQYF
DNA: TGTGCCAGCAGCCCCTCGGGGCAAGAGACCCAGTACTTC

V: TRBV30
length: 11
size: -
D: -
J: TRBJ2-5
CDR3: CAWSRGETQYF
DNA: TGTGCCTGGAGTCGGGGGGAGACCCAGTACTTC

V: TRBV19
length: 16
size: -
D: TRBD1
J: TRBJ1-2
CDR3: CASSIELGQGFHGYTF
DNA: TGTGCCAGTAGTATCGAATTAGGACAGGGGTTCCATGGCTACACCTTC

V: TRBV18
length: 13
size: -
D: -
J: TRBJ1-1
CDR3: CASSPIKGDEAFF
DNA: TGTGCCAGCTCACCAATAAAAGGGGATGAAGCTTTCTTT

V: TRBV19
length: 13
size: -
D: -
J: TRBJ1-2
CDR3: CASMVEGSSGYTF
DNA: TGTGCCAGTATGGTGGAGGGTTCCAGTGGCTACACCTTC